A single sample gave rise to the 29 T cell receptor beta chains below, sequenced in a study of patients and donors after allogeneic stem cell transplantation (dated by TCRdb to 2019 to 2021). Receptor libraries were prepared by RT-PCR. TCRdb records NextSeq 550 as the sequencer. In TCRdb, the public reads were trimmed at Q25 with fastp and aligned with MiXCR, with productive beta chains retained. Identical CDR3 proteins give one entry, which carries the most common genes and DNA. This sample is represented by 190,000 or so distinct CDR3 sequences; about 37% of them were singletons. The ten largest clones add up to around a tenth of the sample. Sequenced sample: blood, either unsorted or a sorted T cell fraction (not recorded which). The receptor set was obtained from a human donor who was either an allogeneic HSCT recipient or a stem cell or donor lymphocyte infusion donor (not recorded which). It is not recorded whose cells these are; they may come from a transplant donor.

The CDR3 is CASSVGPSGRTEAFF. The CDR3 region has the DNA TGTGCCAGCAGCGTAGGGCCTTCGGGACGCACTGAAGCTTTCTTT. V is TRBV9 and J is TRBJ1-1, with D tentatively TRBD1 (5 bases). CDR3 size: 15 residues. V dropped 0 bases and J dropped 4 bases, with 13 bases sitting between them. Germline CDR1 is SGDLS and CDR2 is YYNGEE.

The CDR3 DNA follows: TGCAGCGTTGAAGCAACGACTCGGCCGGATGAGCAGTTCTTC. This codes for CSVEATTRPDEQFF. The rearrangement joins TRBV29-1 to TRBJ2-1; D gene ambiguous. Between the trimmed V and J ends, which lost 1 base and 8 bases, there was a span of 15 bases. This CDR3 has 14 amino acids. Per germline, CDR1 SQVTM and CDR2 ANQGSEA.

The chain is built from TRBV12-3 or TRBV12-4 and TRBJ1-1; D unclear. V dropped 4 bases and J dropped 3 bases, with 6 bases sitting between them. The CDR3 length is 12 residues. In DNA, the CDR3 is TGTGCCAGCAGTTACATGGACACTGAAGCTTTCTTT. As protein: CASSYMDTEAFF.

This clonotype has only a few counts. The gene calls are TRBV4-2 and TRBJ2-3, with D perhaps given as TRBD1 or TRBD2 (6 bases each). Germline loops: CDR1 LGHNA, CDR2 YNFKEQ. V lost 1 base and J lost 1, with 9 bases in between. The CDR3 has 15 amino acids. The CDR3 sequence is CASSQAGARTDTQYF. The DNA for the CDR3 is TGTGCCAGCAGCCAAGCGGGGGCCCGCACAGATACGCAGTATTTT.

The V call is TRBV7-9, the J call TRBJ2-7, with D perhaps TRBD1 (5 bases). V lost 0 bases and J 5 bases, leaving 11 bases between the germline ends. This CDR3 spans 14 amino acids. The V gene's germline CDR1 is SEHNR and CDR2 FQNEAQ (reference sequence). The CDR3 DNA reads TGTGCCAGCAGCTTAGCGGGGCGTCTCGACGAGCAGTACTTC. This gives the protein CASSLAGRLDEQYF.

The rearrangement joins TRBV2 to TRBJ2-1, with 10 bases identical to TRBD1. The CDR3 loop spans 15 amino acids. V trimming: 3 bases; J trimming: 8 bases; junction bases outside the gene matches: 7. Germline CDR1 SNHLY, CDR2 FYNNEI. The CDR3 reads CASSDLGQGDDEQFF. CDR3 in DNA: TGTGCCAGCAGTGACTTAGGACAGGGGGATGATGAGCAGTTCTTC.

V gene TRBV20-1 combines with J gene TRBJ1-5, with 7 positions matching TRBD1. The germline CDR1 and CDR2 sequences are DFQATT and SNEGSKA (reference sequence). Unmatched junction bases numbered 4, after V lost 3 bases and J lost 5 bases. The CDR3 is 13 residues long. CDR3 sequence reads: CSASRQGDQPQHF. The CDR3 coding sequence is TGCAGTGCTAGTCGACAGGGCGATCAGCCCCAGCATTTT.

The chain links TRBV20-1 to TRBJ1-1; no firm D call. The CDR3 length is 11 residues. Germline V CDR1 and CDR2: DFQATT, SNEGSKA (reference sequence). The CDR3 loop is CNGKGNTEAFF. DNA for the CDR3: TGCAACGGGAAGGGGAACACTGAAGCTTTCTTT.

This clonotype was detected only a few times. The V call is TRBV5-1, the J call TRBJ1-1; 7 bases fit TRBD1. Trimming removed 0 bases from V and 1 base from J; junction bases left unmatched: 6. Germline CDR1 reads SGHRS; CDR2 reads YFSETQ. The CDR3 is 16 residues long. In DNA, the CDR3 is TGCGCCAGCAGCTTGGGCACAGGGGCGAGGAACACTGAAGCTTTCTTT. This translates into CASSLGTGARNTEAFF.

The chain recombines TRBV9 with TRBJ1-6; TRBD1 agrees at 8 bases. V was clipped by 3 bases and J by 10 bases; unmatched bases: 9. The V gene's germline CDR1 is SGDLS and CDR2 YYNGEE. CDR3 size: 15 residues. For the CDR3, the DNA is TGTGCCAGCAGCGCAGGGGACAGGCTCAGCTCACCCCTCCACTTT. Its protein product is CASSAGDRLSSPLHF.

The rearrangement uses TRBV11-2 and TRBJ1-3, with D perhaps matching TRBD1 (5 bases). This CDR3 is built from 14 residues. Looked up from germline, CDR1 is SGHAT and CDR2 is FQNNGV. The ends were cut back, 5 bases at V and 0 bases at J, with 8 bases in the middle. The CDR3 DNA reads as TGTGCCAGCAGCCTGGGGGTCTCTGGAAACACCATATATTTT. Protein product: CASSLGVSGNTIYF.

The rearrangement uses TRBV7-8 and TRBJ1-1, with D hard to call. The germline V and J ends were trimmed by 3 bases and 1 base, with 9 bases remaining between them. Looked up from germline, CDR1 is SGHVS and CDR2 is FQNEAQ. CDR3 size: 14 residues. The CDR3 loop is CASSFDHGNTEAFF. The CDR3 DNA follows: TGTGCCAGCAGCTTCGACCATGGGAACACTGAAGCTTTCTTT. Full variable domain (rest looked up from reference TRBV7-8 and TRBJ1-1): GAGVSQSPRYKVAKRGQDVALRCDPISGHVSLFWYQQALGQGPEFLTYFQNEAQLDKSGLPSDRFFAERPEGSVSTLKIQRTQQEDSAVYLCASSFDHGNTEAFFGQGTRLTVV.

This clonotype was detected only once. The V call is TRBV4-1, the J call TRBJ2-7; 7 bases map to TRBD1. Germline V gives CDR1 MGHRA, CDR2 YSYEKL. CDR3 length: 17 residues. V shed 0 bases and J 3 bases; nucleotides not matched to a gene: 11. The CDR3 is CASSQDQRTGKNYEQYF. In nucleotides, the CDR3 is TGCGCCAGCAGCCAAGATCAGAGGACAGGAAAGAACTACGAGCAGTACTTC.

This clonotype has ten or more counts. The J gene is TRBJ1-1, the V gene TRBV30; the D is unclear. V was shortened by 5 bases and J by 8 bases, with 12 bases between the two germline ends. Germline CDR1 GTSNPN, CDR2 SVGIG (reference sequence). The CDR3 sequence is 11 residues long. CDR3 in amino acids: CAWSTREEAFF. CDR3 bases: TGTGCCTGGTCCACCCGGGAAGAAGCTTTCTTT.

This clonotype was detected a few times. The gene calls are TRBV15 and TRBJ1-4, with 7 positions matching TRBD1. The CDR3 contains 15 residues. V gave up 0 bases and J gave up 8 bases; unmatched junction bases: 6. The germline V gene has CDR1 LNHNV and CDR2 YYDKDF (reference sequence). CDR3 sequence reads: CATSREQGKVEKLFF. The CDR3 DNA reads as TGTGCCACCAGCAGAGAACAGGGGAAGGTCGAAAAACTGTTTTTT.

This chain joins TRBV12-3 or TRBV12-4 and TRBJ2-7, with D unclear. V was clipped by 4 bases and J by 0 bases, with 10 bases between them. The length of the CDR3 is 14 residues. CDR3 region: CASSWTDLSYEQYF. The DNA of the CDR3 is TGTGCCAGCAGTTGGACGGATCTCTCCTACGAGCAGTACTTC.

This clonotype was recorded a few times. The chain employs TRBV7-9 and TRBJ1-2; D unclear. The germline V and J ends were trimmed by 2 bases and 5 bases, with 12 bases remaining between them. The germline gives CDR1 SEHNR, CDR2 FQNEAQ (reference sequence). This CDR3 has 14 amino acids. CDR3 in amino acids: CASSLSGQAYGYTF. The CDR3 DNA sequence: TGTGCCAGCAGCTTATCCGGGCAGGCGTATGGCTACACCTTC. Combining the CDR3 with reference TRBV7-9 and TRBJ1-2 gives the whole variable domain DTGVSQNPRHKITKRGQNVTFRCDPISEHNRLYWYRQTLGQGPEFLTYFQNEAQLEKSRLLSDRFSAERPKGSFSTLEIQRTEQGDSAMYLCASSLSGQAYGYTFGSGTRLTVV.

This chain joins TRBV12-3 or TRBV12-4 and TRBJ1-3, with a weak D call TRBD1 (6 bases). The CDR3 consists of 16 residues. The V end was cut by 3 bases, the J end by 4 bases, with 16 bases between. Here the CDR3 reads CASSFDGGARGNTIYF. CDR3 sequence (DNA): TGTGCCAGCAGTTTCGACGGGGGGGCACGGGGAAACACCATATATTTT.

J is TRBJ2-5 and V is TRBV29-1; 7 nucleotides line up with TRBD2. CDR1 SQVTM and CDR2 ANQGSEA come from the germline V gene. Trimming removed 6 bases from V and 1 base from J; junction bases left unmatched: 5. The CDR3 sequence is 13 residues long. The CDR3 loop reads CSVGGRGQETQYF. CDR3 coding DNA: TGCAGCGTCGGAGGGAGGGGCCAAGAGACCCAGTACTTC.

This clonotype was observed a few times. V is TRBV10-3 and J is TRBJ1-4, with TRBD1 matching over 8 bases. The CDR3 loop spans 14 amino acids. CDR1 and CDR2 from the germline V gene are ENHRY and SYGVKD. V trimming: 7 bases; J trimming: 8 bases; junction bases outside the gene matches: 9. CDR3 in DNA: TGTGCCATCACCGGACAGGGCGAAGGAGAAAAACTGTTTTTT. This gives the protein CAITGQGEGEKLFF.

The chain joins TRBV2 to TRBJ1-2, with D possibly being TRBD1 (5 bases). CDR3 length equals 13 residues. Germline values: CDR1 SNHLY, CDR2 FYNNEI. The V end was cut by 6 bases, the J end by 0 bases, with 8 bases between. The CDR3 DNA follows: TGTGCCAGCAGGACGGGGGCTAACTATGGCTACACCTTC. It is translated as CASRTGANYGYTF.

This clonotype has more than one count but fewer than ten. This sequence joins TRBV10-3 and TRBJ1-2; D is ambiguous. CDR3 length: 12 residues. Germline lookup yields CDR1 ENHRY and CDR2 SYGVKD. V was pared by 4 bases and J by 14 bases, with 17 bases between. CDR3 coding DNA: TGTGCCATCAGTGGAGTCGTTGACGTTTTTACCTTC. It translates to CAISGVVDVFTF.

This clonotype has more than one count but fewer than ten. The V gene is TRBV12-3 or TRBV12-4, the J gene TRBJ1-2; D ambiguous. The CDR3 is made up of 12 amino acids. With 5 bases removed from V and 8 bases from J, the gap between germline ends came to 12 bases. This CDR3 is CASSTSNGGYTF. The CDR3 DNA follows: TGTGCCAGCAGTACGTCCAATGGGGGCTACACCTTC.

This chain uses TRBV29-1 with TRBJ1-1, with D uncertain. CDR1 and CDR2 from the germline V gene are SQVTM and ANQGSEA. The CDR3 contains 13 residues. V lost 5 bases and J lost 1, with 11 bases in between. The CDR3 DNA follows: TGCAGCGTTTCAGGACCGCGGAACACTGAAGCTTTCTTT. Protein product: CSVSGPRNTEAFF. Supplemented by reference TRBV29-1 and TRBJ1-1, the full variable domain reads SAVISQKPSRDICQRGTSLTIQCQVDSQVTMMFWYRQQPGQSLTLIATANQGSEATYESGFVIDKFPISRPNLTFSTLTVSNMSPEDSSIYLCSVSGPRNTEAFFGQGTRLTVV.

This chain joins TRBV10-3 and TRBJ1-1, with a tentative D call TRBD1 (5 bases). V was cut by 3 bases and J by 1 base, with 15 bases left in between. The CDR3 runs to 16 residues. In germline, CDR1 is ENHRY, CDR2 SYGVKD. CDR3: CAISEGAGVWNTEAFF. The CDR3 DNA reads as TGTGCCATCAGTGAAGGGGCCGGTGTATGGAACACTGAAGCTTTCTTT.

The chain couples TRBV6-6 to TRBJ1-6; TRBD1 is a possible D gene (6 bases). Trimming shortened V by 3 bases and J by 3 bases, and 12 bases separated the two germline ends. CDR1 and CDR2 (germline): MNHNY, SVGAGI (reference sequence). CDR3 length: 16 amino acids. The CDR3 loop is CASSYDRPLYNSPLHF. The CDR3 DNA reads as TGTGCCAGCAGTTATGACAGGCCCCTCTATAATTCACCCCTCCACTTT.

This clonotype has a handful of counts. V gene TRBV5-1 combines with J gene TRBJ1-2, with D perhaps matching TRBD1 (5 bases). The V gene's germline CDR1 is SGHRS and CDR2 YFSETQ. Trimming took off 5 bases at V and 3 bases at J, with 11 bases between the two ends. The CDR3 sequence is 13 residues long. This CDR3 is CASSWDFDYGYTF. The CDR3 coding sequence is TGCGCCAGCAGTTGGGACTTCGACTATGGCTACACCTTC.

The chain carries TRBV28 and TRBJ2-7, with TRBD2 identical over 11 bases. V dropped 2 bases and J dropped 2; count of bases not matched to a gene: 23. The CDR3 has 22 residues. CDR1 and CDR2 from the germline V gene are MDHEN and SYDVKM. The CDR3 DNA reads TGTGCCAGCAGTTTACGAAGTAACTACGGTCCTAGCGGGGGGATTAGTCCCTACGAGCAGTACTTC. As protein: CASSLRSNYGPSGGISPYEQYF.

This chain links TRBV6-2 or TRBV6-3 with TRBJ1-1, with 10 bases fitting TRBD1. V shed 5 bases and J 3 bases; nucleotides not matched to a gene: 6. CDR3 length equals 15 residues. Germline CDR1 MNHEY, CDR2 SVGEGT. CDR3 amino acids: CASSRYGQGDTEAFF. The CDR3 coding sequence is TGTGCCAGCAGTCGTTACGGACAGGGGGACACTGAAGCTTTCTTT.